This T cell receptor beta chain came from a study of blood T cell repertoires in COVID-19. Study details: The analysed material was cDNA or gDNA that came from T cells, B-cell-depleted T cells, or PBMCs.

The authors' processing: How many nucleated cells were present was estimated from reference gene primer amplification. Repertoires were generated with immunoSEQ multiplex PCR, while TCRdb's copy carries only in-frame clones and drops some. V and J calls and clone size are given by that table; D and trimming were obtained from the DNA. The sample has some 190,000 clones, around 83% seen once. Trimming cost V 5 bases and J 8 bases; bases outside gene matches: 10. CDR1 SEHNR and CDR2 FQNEAQ come from the germline V gene (reference sequence). The CDR3 loop spans 15 amino acids. Ages ranged from about 18 to 100 years, with residence in about 24 US areas. Exposed volunteers were people who met a COVID-19 case within 2 weeks before study entry.

This TCR came from a woman aged 30 to 39 who had been exposed to COVID-19. The sequenced sample consisted of PBMCs or T cells enriched from blood (not recorded which). The chain joins TRBV7-9 to TRBJ1-4; TRBD1 aligns across 8 bases. The CDR3 DNA follows: TGTGCCAGCAGCATCGGACAGGGACAGAGAGAAAAACTGTTTTTT. Amino acids: CASSIGQGQREKLFF.